This paragraph covers one T cell receptor beta chain sequence. The data were taken from a study of blood T cell repertoires in COVID-19. The CDR3 has 15 amino acids. Germline-derived CDR1 and CDR2 are SGHDT and YYEEEE. The V end lost 3 bases, the J end lost 1 base, and 10 bases lay between the germline ends. Some clones are missing from TCRdb's copy, which holds only in-frame ones; the method was immunoSEQ multiplex PCR. The table shows approximately 300,000 clones, with more than 75% occurring only once. The rearrangement uses TRBV5-6 and TRBJ2-2; possible D gene TRBD1, 6 bases. This receptor was obtained from a woman aged 18-30 years who had recovered from COVID-19. Sequencing was carried out using PBMCs or T cells enriched from blood (not recorded which). The CDR3 here is CASSWKTGNTGELFF. The CDR3 DNA is TGTGCCAGCAGCTGGAAGACAGGGAACACCGGGGAGCTGTTTTTT.